These 5 T cell receptor beta chains share one sample of origin, sequenced in a study of CD8 T cells in ankylosing spondylitis. General observations from the study: A motif in TCR beta, a set of roughly eight highly homologous variants, appeared characteristic of ankylosing spondylitis blood.

No antigen has been identified for these receptors. TCRdb fed the 5' RACE reads into MiXCR, producing one record per CDR3 protein. The sample has more than 650,000 distinct CDR3 sequences, 12% seen once. The sequenced sample was blood, either unsorted or a sorted T cell fraction (not recorded which). Source of these receptors: a male donor with ankylosing spondylitis.

A few counts support this clonotype. The chain recombines TRBV24-1 with TRBJ2-1; D remains unclear. Deletions cut 4 bases from V and 1 base from J, with 4 bases between. CDR1 is KGHDR, CDR2 SFDVKD, per germline. This CDR3 is 13 amino acids long. CDR3 bases: TGTGCCACCAGTGACCCGTCCTACAATGAGCAGTTCTTC. Translated: CATSDPSYNEQFF.

This clonotype turned up a few times. The chain carries TRBV20-1 and TRBJ1-1, with D possibly being TRBD1 (5 bases). There are 15 residues in the CDR3. V dropped 0 bases and J dropped 2 bases, with 13 bases sitting between them. Germline lookup yields CDR1 DFQATT and CDR2 SNEGSKA (reference sequence). CDR3 coding DNA: TGCAGTGCTAGAGATATCCTGCAGGGAAACACTGAAGCTTTCTTT. Protein sequence: CSARDILQGNTEAFF.

This clonotype occurred many times. This rearrangement joins TRBV7-9 to TRBJ1-1; TRBD1 aligns across 10 bases. CDR1 is SEHNR and CDR2 is FQNEAQ in the germline V gene (reference sequence). Unmatched junction bases numbered 15, after V lost 5 bases and J lost 6 bases. This CDR3 is built from 17 residues. The CDR3 is CASSRDRGWTGASEAFF. CDR3 nucleotide sequence: TGTGCCAGCAGCCGGGACAGGGGCTGGACTGGAGCCTCTGAAGCTTTCTTT. Variable domain in full (rest from reference TRBV7-9 and TRBJ1-1): DTGVSQNPRHKITKRGQNVTFRCDPISEHNRLYWYRQTLGQGPEFLTYFQNEAQLEKSRLLSDRFSAERPKGSFSTLEIQRTEQGDSAMYLCASSRDRGWTGASEAFFGQGTRLTVV.

This clonotype has more than one count but fewer than ten. The gene calls are TRBV5-1 and TRBJ1-4, with D possibly being TRBD1 (6 bases). The CDR3 runs to 15 residues. CDR1 and CDR2 from the germline V gene are SGHRS and YFSETQ. The V and J ends lost 0 bases and 4 bases respectively, with 10 bases between them. This CDR3 reads CASSLGTDINEKLFF. For the CDR3, the DNA is TGCGCCAGCAGCTTGGGGACAGACATTAATGAAAAACTGTTTTTT.

Only a few counts were recorded for this clonotype. The chain has TRBV4-2 and TRBJ2-3, with D possibly being TRBD2 (5 bases). V lost 0 bases and J 4 bases, leaving 20 bases between the germline ends. The germline CDR1 and CDR2 sequences are LGHNA and YNFKEQ. The CDR3 loop spans 18 amino acids. CDR3 nucleotide sequence: TGTGCCAGCAGCCAAGAGCCCATGGCGGGCCGGGCCCCAGATACGCAGTATTTT. Translating gives CASSQEPMAGRAPDTQYF.